The clone carrying this TCR beta chain was recorded at least ten times. What it binds is unknown. This entry is derived from a study of early T cells in non-severe SARS-CoV-2 infection. Trimming pared 1 base from V and 3 bases from J, leaving 14 bases between. The V gene's germline CDR1 is MGHDK and CDR2 SYGVNS. The CDR3 runs to 16 residues. Study-wide points: Lookups in VDJdb leaned toward anti-spike CD8 responses and missed private and CD4 specificities.

Unique molecular identifiers were attached to individual cDNA molecules. Each CDR3 protein gets one entry after TCRdb re-called the 5' RACE reads with MiXCR. The sample holds tens of thousands of distinct CDR3 sequences, around 8.4% seen once. This clonotype originated in an adult who was a healthcare worker with PCR-confirmed SARS-CoV-2 infection or an uninfected control (not recorded which). This chain joins TRBV25-1 and TRBJ2-3; tentative D call: TRBD2 (7 bases). What was sequenced was whole blood. The CDR3 region has the DNA TGTGCCAGCAGTGAATTTTCTGGGGGGGCGACAGATACGCAGTATTTT. This codes for CASSEFSGGATDTQYF.